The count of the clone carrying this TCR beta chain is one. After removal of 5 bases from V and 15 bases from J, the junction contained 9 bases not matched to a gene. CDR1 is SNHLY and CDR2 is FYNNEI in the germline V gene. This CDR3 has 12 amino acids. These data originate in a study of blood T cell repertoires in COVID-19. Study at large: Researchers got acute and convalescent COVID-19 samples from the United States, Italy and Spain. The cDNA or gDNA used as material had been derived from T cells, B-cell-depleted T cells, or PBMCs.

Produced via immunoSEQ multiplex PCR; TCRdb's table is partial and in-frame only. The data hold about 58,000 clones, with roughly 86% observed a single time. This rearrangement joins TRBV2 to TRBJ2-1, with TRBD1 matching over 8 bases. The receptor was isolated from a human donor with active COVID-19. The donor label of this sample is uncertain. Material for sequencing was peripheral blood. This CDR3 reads CASSTDRASGFF. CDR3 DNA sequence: TGTGCCAGCAGTACGGACAGGGCCTCGGGGTTCTTC.